These T cell receptor beta chains were read from a single sample in a study of beta chain features in type 1 diabetes. Sequencing used immunoSEQ multiplex PCR; TCRdb keeps in-frame clones, though not all of them. The repertoire consists of about 44,000 clones, with just over 50% occurring once and the leading ten covering approximately 2%. The source material was Tregs from blood. The receptors were gathered from a woman between 18 and 30 years old in good health. The CDR3 runs from the conserved cysteine through the conserved F or W.

J gene | V gene | CDR3 protein
TRBJ2-7 | TRBV5-5 | CASSLWRRETEQYF
TRBJ1-5 | TRBV5-1 | CASSLGQGYGNQPQHF
TRBJ1-1 | TRBV5-1 | CASSGLKGTFF
TRBJ2-2 | TRBV7-2 | CASSPYRAAGELFF
TRBJ2-7 | TRBV6-1 | CASSGGTGSYEQYF
TRBJ2-1 | TRBV7-7 | CASSLGTSGHNEQFF
TRBJ1-5 | TRBV29-1 | CSVEKGAGQPQHF
TRBJ2-5 | TRBV2 | CASSEKRWETQYF
TRBJ2-7 | TRBV4-3 | CASSPHPGQGAEQYF
TRBJ1-2 | TRBV13 | CASRHRGRDYGYTF
TRBJ2-3 | TRBV28 | CASSRGTSGTDTQYF
TRBJ2-7 | TRBV10-3 | CAISGGTYSYEQYF
TRBJ1-5 | TRBV19 | CASSWTVGRQPQHF
TRBJ2-1 | TRBV29-1 | CSVGQGSYNEQFF
TRBJ2-2 | TRBV7-2 | CASSLREDGELFF
TRBJ1-1 | TRBV7-8 | CASSTRTGGTEAFF
TRBJ2-1 | TRBV7-8 | CASSPLPGQGSYNEQFF
TRBJ2-7 | TRBV28 | CHTGTSGLNSYEQYF
TRBJ1-5 | TRBV7-2 | CASSLAFGRTQPQHF
TRBJ2-5 | TRBV21-1 | CASSPRTGLDQETQYF
TRBJ2-5 | TRBV19 | CASRKTQGKGETQYF
TRBJ1-5 | TRBV19 | CASRDGTRGQPQHF
TRBJ2-7 | TRBV21-1 | CASSGGHGLAGSSEQYF
TRBJ1-3 | TRBV5-1 | CASSLSPNRPRDSGNTIYF
TRBJ1-2 | TRBV30 | CAWKRQVNYGYTF
TRBJ2-1 | TRBV27 | CASSKPGQGSHEQFF
TRBJ2-7 | TRBV29-1 | CSACHRSTDEQYF
TRBJ2-7 | TRBV6-5 | CASGQRSEQYF
TRBJ1-3 | TRBV7-9 | CASSSRQGVAGNTIYF
TRBJ2-7 | TRBV30 | CAWCDRRMLYEQYF
TRBJ2-7 | TRBV5-6 | CASSRLDSYEQYF
TRBJ1-1 | TRBV27 | CASSLLYLGAGTEAFF
TRBJ1-5 | TRBV7-2 | CASSLTGGDQPQHF
TRBJ2-7 | TRBV2 | CASSEATSGRTYEQYF
TRBJ2-3 | TRBV7-2 | CASSPRRKLAASTDTQYF
TRBJ2-7 | TRBV29-1 | CSQVAASYEQYF
TRBJ2-4 | TRBV28 | CASSVKNIQYF
TRBJ2-7 | TRBV5-6 | CASSTPAGTGSSYEQYF
TRBJ2-1 | TRBV28 | CASRLAKLEQFF
TRBJ2-7 | TRBV7-2 | CASSLAGQRGVYEQYF
TRBJ2-1 | TRBV2 | CASSDILSSYNEQFF
TRBJ2-7 | TRBV9 | CASSEGQGVYEQYF
TRBJ1-5 | TRBV19 | CASVGTGVQPQHF
TRBJ2-7 | TRBV28 | CASSPLVRSWSSYEQYF
TRBJ1-1 | TRBV28 | CASITLGRGKMNTEAFF
TRBJ1-6 | TRBV27 | CASSEGRSRSPLHF